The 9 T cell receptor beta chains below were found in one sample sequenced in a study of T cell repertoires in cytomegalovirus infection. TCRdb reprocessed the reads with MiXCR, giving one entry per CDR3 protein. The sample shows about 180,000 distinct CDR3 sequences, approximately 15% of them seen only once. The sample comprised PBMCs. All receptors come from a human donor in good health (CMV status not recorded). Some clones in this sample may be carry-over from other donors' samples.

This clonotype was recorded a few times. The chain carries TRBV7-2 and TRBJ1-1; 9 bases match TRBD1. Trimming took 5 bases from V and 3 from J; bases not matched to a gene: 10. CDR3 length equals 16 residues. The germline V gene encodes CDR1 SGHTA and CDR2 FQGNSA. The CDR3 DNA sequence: TGTGCCAGCAGCGCACTGACAGGGGGGGGGCACACTGAAGCTTTCTTT. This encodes CASSALTGGGHTEAFF. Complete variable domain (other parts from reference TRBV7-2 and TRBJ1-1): GAGVSQSPSNKVTEKGKDVELRCDPISGHTALYWYRQSLGQGLEFLIYFQGNSAPDKSGLPSDRFSAERTGGSVSTLTIQRTQQEDSAVYLCASSALTGGGHTEAFFGQGTRLTVV.

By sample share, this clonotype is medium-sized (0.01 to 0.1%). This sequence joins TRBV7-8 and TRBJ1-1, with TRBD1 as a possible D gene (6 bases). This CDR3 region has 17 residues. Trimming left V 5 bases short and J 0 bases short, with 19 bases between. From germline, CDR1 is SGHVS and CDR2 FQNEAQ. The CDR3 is CASSRGSDSFMNTEAFF. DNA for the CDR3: TGTGCCAGCAGCCGCGGCTCGGACAGCTTTATGAACACTGAAGCTTTCTTT. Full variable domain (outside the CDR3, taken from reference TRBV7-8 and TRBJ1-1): GAGVSQSPRYKVAKRGQDVALRCDPISGHVSLFWYQQALGQGPEFLTYFQNEAQLDKSGLPSDRFFAERPEGSVSTLKIQRTQQEDSAVYLCASSRGSDSFMNTEAFFGQGTRLTVV.

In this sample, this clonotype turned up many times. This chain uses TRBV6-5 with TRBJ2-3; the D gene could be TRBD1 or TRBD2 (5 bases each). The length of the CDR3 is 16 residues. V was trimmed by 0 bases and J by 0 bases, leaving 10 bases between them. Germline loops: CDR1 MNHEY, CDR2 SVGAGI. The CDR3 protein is CASSYSGEPSTDTQYF. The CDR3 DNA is TGTGCCAGCAGTTACTCGGGGGAGCCTAGCACAGATACGCAGTATTTT.

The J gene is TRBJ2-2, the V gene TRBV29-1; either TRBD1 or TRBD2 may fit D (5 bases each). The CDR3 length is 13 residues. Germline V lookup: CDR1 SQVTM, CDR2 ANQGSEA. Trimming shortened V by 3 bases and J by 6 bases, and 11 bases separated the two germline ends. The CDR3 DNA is TGCAGCGTTGAGGGGCAGGGACCCGGGGAGCTGTTTTTT. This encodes CSVEGQGPGELFF.

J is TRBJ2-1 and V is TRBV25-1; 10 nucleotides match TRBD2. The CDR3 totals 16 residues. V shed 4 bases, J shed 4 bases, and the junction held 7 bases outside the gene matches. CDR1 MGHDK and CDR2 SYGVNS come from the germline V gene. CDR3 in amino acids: CASSGGLAGVYNEQFF. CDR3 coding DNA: TGTGCCAGCAGTGGGGGGCTAGCGGGAGTGTACAATGAGCAGTTCTTC.

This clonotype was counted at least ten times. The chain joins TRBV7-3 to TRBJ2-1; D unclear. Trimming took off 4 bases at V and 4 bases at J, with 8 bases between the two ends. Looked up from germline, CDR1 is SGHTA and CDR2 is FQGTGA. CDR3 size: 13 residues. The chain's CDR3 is CASSSRQYNEQFF. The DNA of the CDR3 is TGTGCCAGCAGCTCCCGACAATACAATGAGCAGTTCTTC.

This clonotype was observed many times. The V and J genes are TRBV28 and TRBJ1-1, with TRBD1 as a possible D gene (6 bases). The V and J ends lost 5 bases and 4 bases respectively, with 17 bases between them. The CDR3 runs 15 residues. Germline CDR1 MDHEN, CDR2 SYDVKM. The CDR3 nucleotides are TGTGCCAGCAGTCGGACAGCTCTCTCCGGCACTGAAGCTTTCTTT. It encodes CASSRTALSGTEAFF.

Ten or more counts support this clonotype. CDR3 DNA: TGTGCCAGCAGCTTGGCAGGGACCTCTGGAAACACCATATATTTT. It codes for CASSLAGTSGNTIYF. The rearrangement links TRBV11-2 to TRBJ1-3; D perhaps matches TRBD1 (5 bases). Germline values: CDR1 SGHAT, CDR2 FQNNGV. V lost 3 bases and J lost 0, with 9 bases in between. CDR3 length: 15 amino acids.

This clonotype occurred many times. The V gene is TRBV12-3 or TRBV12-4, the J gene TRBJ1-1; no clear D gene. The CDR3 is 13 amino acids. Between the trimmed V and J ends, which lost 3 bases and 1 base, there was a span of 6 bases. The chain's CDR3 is CASSFITNTEAFF. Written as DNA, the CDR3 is TGTGCCAGCAGTTTTATCACGAACACTGAAGCTTTCTTT.